The T cell receptor (beta chain) under discussion was sequenced for a study of blood T cell repertoires in COVID-19. Across the whole study: The United States, Italy and Spain supplied acute and convalescent COVID-19 samples.

The repertoire was sequenced with immunoSEQ multiplex PCR; TCRdb's copy has only in-frame clones and lacks some. The table records about 190,000 clones, 80% to 90% of them present only once. V was shortened by 0 bases and J by 2 bases, with 13 bases between the two germline ends. The CDR3 extends over 16 amino acids. Per the germline V gene, CDR1 is MNHEY and CDR2 is SVGEGT. Material for sequencing was peripheral blood. The chain has TRBV6-2 or TRBV6-3 and TRBJ1-2; a possible D gene is TRBD1 (5 bases). The TCR comes from a man aged 45-65 years with active or convalescent COVID-19. CDR3 amino acids: CASSYSKTSGNYGYTF. In DNA, the CDR3 is TGTGCCAGCAGTTACTCCAAAACTTCAGGGAACTATGGCTACACCTTC.